This TCR beta chain stems from a study of control samples from healthy donors and cancer patients. Sequenced by immunoSEQ multiplex PCR; TCRdb stores in-frame clones only, minus some. There are about 160,000 clones in the sample; approximately 94% occur only once, and around 8% lies in the top ten. With respect to this clone: In the same sample, other DNA sequences code for this CDR3.

The V and J ends lost 2 bases and 0 bases respectively, with 5 bases between them. This CDR3 comprises 14 residues. The germline V gene has CDR1 MNHEY and CDR2 SVGAGI. This TCR came from a woman aged 40 to 50 in good health. This rearrangement joins TRBV6-5 to TRBJ1-5; tentative D call: TRBD1 (5 bases). The specimen sequenced was blood. CDR3 DNA sequence: TGTGCCAGCAGTTACAGGGGTAGCAATCAGCCCCAGCATTTT. As protein: CASSYRGSNQPQHF.